This TCR beta chain is from a study of blood T cell repertoires in COVID-19. On the study more broadly: PBMCs, B-cell-depleted T cells, or T cells provided the cDNA or gDNA that made up the material.

Repertoires were generated with immunoSEQ multiplex PCR, while TCRdb's copy carries only in-frame clones and drops some. The sample consists of roughly 45,000 clones, about nine tenths of them appearing once. The specimen sequenced was peripheral blood. The sequence derives from a man aged 55 to 69 with active COVID-19.

The CDR3 nucleotides are TGTGCCAGCAGCGCTAGCGGGAGTCGCACCGGGGAGCTGTTTTTT. Protein: CASSASGSRTGELFF. The chain has TRBV7-9 and TRBJ2-2; 10 nucleotides align to TRBD2. The germline CDR1 and CDR2 sequences are SEHNR and FQNEAQ (reference sequence). The CDR3 length is 15 residues. V lost 5 bases, J lost 4 bases, and 4 bases stayed unmatched. Full variable domain (remainder filled in from reference TRBV7-9 and TRBJ2-2): DTGVSQNPRHKITKRGQNVTFRCDPISEHNRLYWYRQTLGQGPEFLTYFQNEAQLEKSRLLSDRFSAERPKGSFSTLEIQRTEQGDSAMYLCASSASGSRTGELFFGEGSRLTVL.